This entry concerns a single T cell receptor beta chain. The target antigen is unknown. This specimen belongs to a study of T cell responses to AZD1222 COVID-19 vaccine. Whole-study findings and limits: The donor group comprised mostly white British people and more females; the analysis possibly underestimated clonal diversity. Vaccine-related CD4 TCRs covered spike, predominating at 160-218 and 743-854.

Libraries were prepared by immunoSEQ multiplex PCR; TCRdb keeps only in-frame clonotypes and omits some of them. This sample carries about 110,000 clones, 85% to 90% of them seen once, and the ten largest clones take about 2.7%. Here the sequenced sample was peripheral blood, taken on day 0 of AZD1222 vaccination. The clonotype originates from an adult in good health.

Here the CDR3 reads CASSPPGLRNTEAFF. The CDR3 nucleotides are TGTGCCAGCAGTCCCCCAGGACTGAGGAACACTGAAGCTTTCTTT. The chain combines TRBV27 with TRBJ1-1; no clear D gene. Germline V gene sequence: CDR1 MNHEY, CDR2 SMNVEV (reference sequence). V shed 5 bases and J shed 1 base, with 14 bases lying between them. The CDR3 is 15 residues long.